This T cell receptor (beta chain) appears in the sequencing data of a study of blood T cell repertoires in COVID-19. In the study overall: Researchers got acute and convalescent COVID-19 samples from the United States, Italy and Spain. The cDNA or gDNA used as material had been derived from T cells, B-cell-depleted T cells, or PBMCs.

Source study methods: By means of reference gene primer amplification, nucleated cell counts were estimated. Sequencing used immunoSEQ multiplex PCR; TCRdb keeps in-frame clones, though not all of them. That table gives V, J and clone size, and the DNA gave D and trimming. The sample yields around 160,000 clones, around 81% seen once. Germline CDR1 is KGHSH and CDR2 is LQKENI. The V end was cut by 0 bases, the J end by 8 bases, with 9 bases between. CDR3 length: 13 residues. The chain is built from TRBV18 and TRBJ2-3, with D unclear. The sample consisted of peripheral blood. The receptor comes from a woman between 35 and 50 years old with active or convalescent COVID-19. CDR3 sequence: CASSPPEAVTQYF. The CDR3 DNA is TGTGCCAGCTCACCACCCGAGGCAGTTACGCAGTATTTT.